These 14 T cell receptor beta chains came from one sample sequenced in a study of blood T cells in healthy people across ages. Primers used in a second PCR of about 6 to 11 cycles were a sample-barcoded 5' primer and a J-beta primer mix. TCRdb fed the 5' RACE reads into MiXCR, producing one record per CDR3 protein. Among roughly 1,700,000 distinct CDR3 sequences listed, 25% to 30% were seen once. Sequencing was carried out using blood. The receptors shown here come from a woman in her twenties or thirties in good health.

The chain is built from TRBV12-3 or TRBV12-4 and TRBJ1-5, with 8 bases lining up with TRBD1. The CDR3 spans 14 residues. With 5 bases clipped from V and 6 bases from J, the junction kept 6 bases outside the gene matches. The CDR3 is CASSPGRGLQPQHF. CDR3 bases: TGTGCCAGCAGTCCGGGCAGGGGGCTTCAGCCCCAGCATTTT.

In this sample, this clonotype turned up a few times. The V call is TRBV7-2, the J call TRBJ1-6; 7 positions match TRBD1. This CDR3 comprises 14 residues. The ends lost 9 bases at V and 8 bases at J; junction bases unmatched: 10. Germline V gene sequence: CDR1 SGHTA, CDR2 FQGNSA. The CDR3 reads CASNRQGGDSPLHF. Here the CDR3 DNA reads TGTGCCAGTAATCGACAGGGTGGGGATTCACCCCTCCACTTT.

There are a few counts of this clonotype. CDR3 coding DNA: TGTGCCAGCAGGACAGGGGGCTCGAACACTGAAGCTTTCTTT. The encoded protein is CASRTGGSNTEAFF. The rearrangement links TRBV28 to TRBJ1-1; 10 bases are shared with TRBD1. V shed 6 bases and J 1 base; nucleotides not matched to a gene: 2. The CDR3 length is 14 residues. The germline CDR1 and CDR2 sequences are MDHEN and SYDVKM. Complete variable domain (other parts from reference TRBV28 and TRBJ1-1): DVKVTQSSRYLVKRTGEKVFLECVQDMDHENMFWYRQDPGLGLRLIYFSYDVKMKEKGDIPEGYSVSREKKERFSLILESASTNQTSMYLCASRTGGSNTEAFFGQGTRLTVV.

The CDR3 spells CASSISGTRETEAFF. DNA for the CDR3: TGTGCCAGCTCAATTTCCGGGACACGGGAGACTGAAGCTTTCTTT. The rearrangement uses TRBV18 and TRBJ1-1; possible D gene TRBD1, 6 bases. Trimming removed 5 bases from V and 5 bases from J, with 18 bases in between. CDR1 and CDR2 from the germline V gene are KGHSH and LQKENI. The CDR3 runs 15 residues.

V gene TRBV19 combines with J gene TRBJ1-2; D is unresolved. Germline CDR1 and CDR2: LNHDA and SQIVND (reference sequence). The CDR3 spans 13 residues. The germline V and J ends were trimmed by 7 bases and 4 bases, with 13 bases remaining between them. The CDR3 protein is CASTRRGSYGYTF. The CDR3 DNA reads as TGTGCCAGTACGAGACGGGGTTCCTATGGCTACACCTTC.

The sample holds a few counts of this clonotype. The chain links TRBV4-1 to TRBJ1-5; D is uncertain. The CDR3 sequence is 15 residues long. Trimming stripped 3 bases from V and 6 bases from J, with 15 bases between. Germline lookup yields CDR1 MGHRA and CDR2 YSYEKL. The CDR3 is CASSQAPGPSQPQHF. The DNA for the CDR3 is TGCGCCAGCAGCCAGGCTCCGGGTCCCAGTCAGCCCCAGCATTTT.

This clonotype has a handful of counts. The chain has TRBV5-6 and TRBJ2-4, with 12 bases fitting TRBD2. The CDR3 contains 14 residues. The ends lost 2 bases at V and 13 bases at J; junction bases unmatched: 7. The germline CDR1 and CDR2 sequences are SGHDT and YYEEEE. The CDR3 region has the DNA TGTGCCAGCAGCTTTAAGACTAGCGGGAGTCCCCAGTACTTC. Its translation is CASSFKTSGSPQYF.

V usage is TRBV6-2 or TRBV6-3 and J usage is TRBJ2-1; possible D gene TRBD2, 6 bases. V was cut by 0 bases and J by 7 bases, with 13 bases left in between. CDR1 is MNHEY, CDR2 SVGEGT, per germline. The CDR3 totals 15 residues. CDR3 nucleotide sequence: TGTGCCAGCAGTTACTCGCACCCGACTAGAAATGAGCAGTTCTTC. This gives the protein CASSYSHPTRNEQFF.

This clonotype has a handful of counts. Relative to the germline gene, one junction end is altered; a read error may explain this. V is TRBV4-3 and J is TRBJ2-7; D call uncertain. This CDR3 has 14 amino acids. Germline CDR1 reads LGHNA; CDR2 reads YSLEER. CDR3 bases: TGCGCCAGCAGCCAAGTCCTTACTACCTACGGGCAGTACTTC. Protein sequence: CASSQVLTTYGQYF.

This clonotype has a handful of counts. The gene calls are TRBV7-3 and TRBJ2-3; 8 positions agree with TRBD1. This CDR3 contains 12 residues. V gave up 6 bases and J gave up 13 bases; unmatched junction bases: 9. Germline V lookup: CDR1 SGHTA, CDR2 FQGTGA. The CDR3 region has the DNA TGTGCCAGCAGACCCCGGGACAGGATGAAGTATTTT. This encodes CASRPRDRMKYF.

For this clonotype: This likely comes from a read error, as the CDR3 has no conserved phenylalanine or tryptophan at its end. This rearrangement joins TRBV28 to TRBJ2-5, with TRBD1 as a possible D gene (6 bases). The tail of the sequence fits TRBJ2-7 better, so the J call may be wrong. Germline V lookup: CDR1 MDHEN, CDR2 SYDVKM. The CDR3 covers 15 residues. The CDR3: CASSLTGLGGAEQYL. CDR3 nucleotides: TGTGCCAGCAGTTTAACCGGTCTAGGGGGTGCCGAGCAGTACCTC.

This clonotype was counted between two and nine times. The V and J genes are TRBV5-5 and TRBJ2-1; 7 positions agree with TRBD1. CDR3 length: 16 amino acids. V lost 4 bases to trimming and J lost 8 bases; unmatched junction nucleotides: 15. Looked up from germline, CDR1 is SGHKS and CDR2 is YYEKEE (reference sequence). This CDR3 is CASSLLLRDRGYEQFF. The CDR3 DNA reads TGTGCCAGCAGCCTACTTCTCCGGGACAGAGGATATGAGCAGTTCTTC.

In this sample, this clonotype turned up many times. V is TRBV6-1 and J is TRBJ2-7; tentatively, D is TRBD1 (5 bases). In germline, CDR1 is MNHNS, CDR2 SASEGT. The CDR3 consists of 16 residues. V was trimmed by 6 bases and J by 1 base, leaving 19 bases between them. CDR3 sequence: CASSVMADSFSYEQYF. Here the CDR3 DNA reads TGTGCCAGCAGCGTGATGGCAGACAGTTTTTCCTACGAGCAGTACTTC.

This clonotype was observed many times. The J gene is TRBJ1-2, the V gene TRBV7-2; no clear D. The V gene lost 1 base and the J gene lost 4 bases, with 10 bases spanning the gap. The CDR3 sequence is 14 residues long. Germline loops: CDR1 SGHTA, CDR2 FQGNSA. CDR3 nucleotide sequence: TGTGCCAGCAGCTTAGGATCAGCCGTCTATGGCTACACCTTC. Encoded protein: CASSLGSAVYGYTF. The full variable domain, rest sourced from reference TRBV7-2 and TRBJ1-2, is GAGVSQSPSNKVTEKGKDVELRCDPISGHTALYWYRQSLGQGLEFLIYFQGNSAPDKSGLPSDRFSAERTGGSVSTLTIQRTQQEDSAVYLCASSLGSAVYGYTFGSGTRLTVV.